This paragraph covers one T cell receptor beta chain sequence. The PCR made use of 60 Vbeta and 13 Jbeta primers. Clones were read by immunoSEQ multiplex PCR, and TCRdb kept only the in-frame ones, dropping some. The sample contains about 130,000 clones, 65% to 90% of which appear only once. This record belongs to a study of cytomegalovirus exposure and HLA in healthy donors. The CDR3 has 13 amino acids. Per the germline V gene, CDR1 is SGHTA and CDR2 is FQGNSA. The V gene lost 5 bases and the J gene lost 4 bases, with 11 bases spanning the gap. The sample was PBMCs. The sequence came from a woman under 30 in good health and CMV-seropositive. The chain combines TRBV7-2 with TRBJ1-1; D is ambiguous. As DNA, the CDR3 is TGTGCCAGCAGCCCTCGGAGGAGCACTGAAGCTTTCTTT. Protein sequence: CASSPRRSTEAFF. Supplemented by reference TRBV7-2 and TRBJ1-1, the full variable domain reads GAGVSQSPSNKVTEKGKDVELRCDPISGHTALYWYRQSLGQGLEFLIYFQGNSAPDKSGLPSDRFSAERTGGSVSTLTIQRTQQEDSAVYLCASSPRRSTEAFFGQGTRLTVV.